This TCR beta chain is from a study of control samples from healthy donors and cancer patients. Clones were read by immunoSEQ multiplex PCR, and TCRdb kept only the in-frame ones, dropping some. Among some 120,000 clones listed, around 94% were seen once. The specimen was PBMCs. This clonotype was obtained from a man of 80 years or more with head and neck cancer.

The CDR3 nucleotides are TGTGCCAGCTCACCAGAGGACGGCGCCCCGTATGGCTACACCTTC. Amino acids: CASSPEDGAPYGYTF. The gene calls are TRBV18 and TRBJ1-2, with unresolved D. This CDR3 has 15 amino acids. Germline V lookup: CDR1 KGHSH, CDR2 LQKENI. V lost 2 bases and J lost 5, with 15 bases in between.